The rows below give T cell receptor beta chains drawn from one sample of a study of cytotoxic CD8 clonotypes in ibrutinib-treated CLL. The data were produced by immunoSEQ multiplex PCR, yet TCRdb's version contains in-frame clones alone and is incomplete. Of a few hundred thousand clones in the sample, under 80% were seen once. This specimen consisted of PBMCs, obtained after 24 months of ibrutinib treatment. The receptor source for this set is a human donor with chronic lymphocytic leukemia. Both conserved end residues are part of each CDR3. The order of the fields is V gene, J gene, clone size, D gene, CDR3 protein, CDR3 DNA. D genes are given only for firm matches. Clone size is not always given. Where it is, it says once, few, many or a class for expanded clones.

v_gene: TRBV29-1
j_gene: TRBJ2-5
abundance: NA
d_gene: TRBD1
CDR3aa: CSGDRGETQYF
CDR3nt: TGCAGCGGTGACAGGGGGGAGACCCAGTACTTC

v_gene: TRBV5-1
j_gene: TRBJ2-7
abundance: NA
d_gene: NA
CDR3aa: CASSREGYELNEQYF
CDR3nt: TGCGCCAGCAGCCGCGAAGGGTATGAGTTGAACGAGCAGTACTTC

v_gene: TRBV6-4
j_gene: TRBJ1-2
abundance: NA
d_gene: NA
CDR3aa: CASRQQGWGGYTF
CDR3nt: TGTGCCAGCAGGCAACAGGGTTGGGGAGGCTACACCTTC

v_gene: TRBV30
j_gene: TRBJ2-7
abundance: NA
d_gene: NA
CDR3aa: CAWSGTYEQYF
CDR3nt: TGTGCCTGGAGTGGAACTTACGAGCAGTACTTC

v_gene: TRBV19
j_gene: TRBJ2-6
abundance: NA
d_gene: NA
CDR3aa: CASSIPGVITGANVLTF
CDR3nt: TGTGCCAGTAGTATCCCCGGTGTGATTACTGGGGCCAACGTCCTGACTTTC

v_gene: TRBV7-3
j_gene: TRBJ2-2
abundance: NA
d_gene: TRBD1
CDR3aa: CASSFGGQGAYYGELFF
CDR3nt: TGTGCCAGCAGCTTCGGAGGACAGGGGGCTTACTACGGGGAGCTGTTTTTT

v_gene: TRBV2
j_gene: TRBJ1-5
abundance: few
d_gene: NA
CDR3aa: CASTGIEGNQPQHF
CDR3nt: TGTGCCAGCACGGGGATCGAGGGCAATCAGCCCCAGCATTTT

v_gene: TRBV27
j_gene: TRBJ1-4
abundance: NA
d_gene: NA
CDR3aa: CASSLQTGGDEKLFF
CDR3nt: TGTGCCAGCAGCCTTCAGACGGGCGGGGACGAAAAACTGTTTTTT

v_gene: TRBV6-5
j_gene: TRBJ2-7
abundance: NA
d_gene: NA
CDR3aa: CASREGGSYEQYF
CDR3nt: TGTGCCAGCAGGGAGGGCGGCTCCTACGAGCAGTACTTC

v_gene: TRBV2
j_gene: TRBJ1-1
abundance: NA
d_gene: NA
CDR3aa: CASVWVNTEAFF
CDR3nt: TGTGCCAGCGTTTGGGTGAACACTGAAGCTTTCTTT

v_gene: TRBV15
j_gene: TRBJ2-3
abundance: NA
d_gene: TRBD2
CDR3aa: CATSSGLDADTQYF
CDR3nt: TGTGCCACCAGCAGTGGACTAGACGCAGATACGCAGTATTTT

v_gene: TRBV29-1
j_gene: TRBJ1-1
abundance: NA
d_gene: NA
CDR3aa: CSVERVHTEAFF
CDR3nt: TGCAGCGTTGAAAGAGTTCACACTGAAGCTTTCTTT

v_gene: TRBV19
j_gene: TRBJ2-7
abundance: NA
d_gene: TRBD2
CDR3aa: CASSNSGRPSYF
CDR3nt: TGTGCCAGTAGTAATAGCGGGAGGCCCTCGTACTTC

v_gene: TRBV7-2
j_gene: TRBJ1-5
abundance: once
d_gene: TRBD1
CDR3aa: CASSSDRGHQPQHF
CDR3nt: TGTGCCAGCAGCTCGGACAGGGGGCATCAGCCCCAGCATTTT

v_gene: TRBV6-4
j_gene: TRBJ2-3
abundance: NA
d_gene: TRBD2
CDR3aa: CASSKGTSGRKADTQYF
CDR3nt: TGTGCCAGCAGTAAAGGGACTAGCGGGAGAAAGGCAGATACGCAGTATTTT

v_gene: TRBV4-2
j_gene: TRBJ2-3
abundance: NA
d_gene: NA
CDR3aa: CASSRWGTFRTDTQYF
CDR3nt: TGTGCCAGCAGCCGGTGGGGGACTTTTCGCACAGATACGCAGTATTTT

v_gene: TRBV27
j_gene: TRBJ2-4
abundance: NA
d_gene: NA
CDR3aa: CASSSPGMVGFSAKNIQYF
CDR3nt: TGTGCCAGCAGCTCCCCCGGTATGGTCGGGTTTTCGGCCAAAAACATTCAGTACTTC

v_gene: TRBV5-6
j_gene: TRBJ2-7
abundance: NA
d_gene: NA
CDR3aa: CASSLGRTGYEQYF
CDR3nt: TGTGCCAGCAGCTTAGGGCGGACTGGTTACGAGCAGTACTTC

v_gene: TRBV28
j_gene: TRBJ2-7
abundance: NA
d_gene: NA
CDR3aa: CASSGGPSYEQYF
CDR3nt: TGTGCCAGCAGCGGAGGGCCCTCCTACGAGCAGTACTTC

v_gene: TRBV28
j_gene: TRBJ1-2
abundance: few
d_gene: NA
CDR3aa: CASSPPAGYGYTF
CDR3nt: TGTGCCAGCAGTCCACCGGCGGGCTATGGCTACACCTTC

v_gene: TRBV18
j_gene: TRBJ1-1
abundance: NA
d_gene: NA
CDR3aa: CASSPIPRWGSGNTEAFF
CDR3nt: TGTGCCAGCTCACCAATACCCCGATGGGGCAGCGGGAACACTGAAGCTTTCTTT

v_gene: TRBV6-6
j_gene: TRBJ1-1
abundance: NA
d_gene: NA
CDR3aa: CASSLIGAEAFF
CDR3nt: TGTGCCAGCAGCCTAATAGGGGCTGAAGCTTTCTTT